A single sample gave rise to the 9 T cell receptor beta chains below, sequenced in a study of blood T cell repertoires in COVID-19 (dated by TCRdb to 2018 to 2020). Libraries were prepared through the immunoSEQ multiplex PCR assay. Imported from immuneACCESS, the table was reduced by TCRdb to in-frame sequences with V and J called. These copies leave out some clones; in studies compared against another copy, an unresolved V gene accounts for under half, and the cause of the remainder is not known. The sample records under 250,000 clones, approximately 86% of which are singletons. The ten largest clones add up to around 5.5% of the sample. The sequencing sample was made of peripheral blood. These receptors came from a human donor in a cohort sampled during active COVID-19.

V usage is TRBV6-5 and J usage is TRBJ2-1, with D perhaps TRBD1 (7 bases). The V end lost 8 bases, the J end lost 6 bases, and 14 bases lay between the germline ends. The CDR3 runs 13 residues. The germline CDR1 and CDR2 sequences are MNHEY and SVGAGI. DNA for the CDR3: TGTGCCAGCGGCCGCGGGACAGCCAATGAGCAGTTCTTC. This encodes CASGRGTANEQFF.

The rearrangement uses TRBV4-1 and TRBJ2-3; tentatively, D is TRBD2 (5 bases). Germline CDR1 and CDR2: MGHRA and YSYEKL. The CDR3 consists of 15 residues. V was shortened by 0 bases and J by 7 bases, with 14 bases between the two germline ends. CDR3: CASSQEGRPGNTQYF. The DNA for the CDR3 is TGCGCCAGCAGCCAAGAAGGACGGCCGGGAAATACGCAGTATTTT.

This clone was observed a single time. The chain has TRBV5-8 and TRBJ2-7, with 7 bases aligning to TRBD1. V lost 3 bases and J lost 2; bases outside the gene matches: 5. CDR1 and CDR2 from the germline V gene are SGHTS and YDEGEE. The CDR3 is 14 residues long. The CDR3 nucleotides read TGTGCCAGCAGCTCCAGGGACAGAGCCTACGAGCAGTACTTC. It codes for CASSSRDRAYEQYF.

In DNA form, the CDR3 reads TGCAGCGTTGTAGGGGGTACTGGAAACACCATATATTTT. It codes for CSVVGGTGNTIYF. The chain employs TRBV29-1 and TRBJ1-3; D is perhaps TRBD1 (6 bases). V was trimmed by 4 bases and J by 2 bases, leaving 9 bases between them. Germline assignment: CDR1 SQVTM and CDR2 ANQGSEA. The CDR3 consists of 13 residues.

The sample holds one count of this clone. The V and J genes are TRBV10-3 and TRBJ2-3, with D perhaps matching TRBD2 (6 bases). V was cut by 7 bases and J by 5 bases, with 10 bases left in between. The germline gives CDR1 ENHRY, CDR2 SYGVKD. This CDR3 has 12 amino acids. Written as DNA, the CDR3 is TGTGCCATCACCGGGGAGGAAGATACGCAGTATTTT. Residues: CAITGEEDTQYF.

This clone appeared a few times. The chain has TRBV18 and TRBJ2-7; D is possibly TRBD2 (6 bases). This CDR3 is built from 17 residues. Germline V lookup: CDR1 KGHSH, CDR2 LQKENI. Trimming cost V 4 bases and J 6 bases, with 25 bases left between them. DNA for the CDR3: TGTGCCAGCTCACTCGGGGCGGGGCCTAACCTTCCATCCGAGCAGTACTTC. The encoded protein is CASSLGAGPNLPSEQYF.

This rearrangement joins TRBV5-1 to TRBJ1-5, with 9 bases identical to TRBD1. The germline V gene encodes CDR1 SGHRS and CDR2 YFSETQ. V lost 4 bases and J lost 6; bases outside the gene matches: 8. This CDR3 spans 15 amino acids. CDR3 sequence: CASSAGTGLAQPQHF. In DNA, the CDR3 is TGCGCCAGCAGCGCCGGGACAGGGCTCGCTCAGCCCCAGCATTTT.

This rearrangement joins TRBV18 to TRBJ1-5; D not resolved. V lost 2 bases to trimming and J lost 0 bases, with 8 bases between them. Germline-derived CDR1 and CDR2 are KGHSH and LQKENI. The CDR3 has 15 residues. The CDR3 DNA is TGTGCCAGCTCACCAGTGGCAGATAGCAATCAGCCCCAGCATTTT. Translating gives CASSPVADSNQPQHF. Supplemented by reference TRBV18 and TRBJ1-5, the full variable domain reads NAGVMQNPRHLVRRRGQEARLRCSPMKGHSHVYWYRQLPEEGLKFMVYLQKENIIDESGMPKERFSAEFPKEGPSILRIQQVVRGDSAAYFCASSPVADSNQPQHFGDGTRLSIL.

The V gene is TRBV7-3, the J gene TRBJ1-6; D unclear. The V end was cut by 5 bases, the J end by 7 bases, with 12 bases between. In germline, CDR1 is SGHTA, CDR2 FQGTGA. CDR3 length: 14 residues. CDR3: CASSPGGLNSPLHF. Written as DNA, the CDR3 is TGTGCCAGCAGCCCCGGCGGGTTAAATTCACCCCTCCACTTT.